The clone carrying this T cell receptor (beta chain) was seen ten or more times. Its antigen remains unknown. This specimen comes from a study of molecular identifiers for immune sequencing clone quantification. Sorted naive CD8 T cells were those defined as CD8+CD4-CCR7+CD45RA+. Points from the study as a whole: Spiked Jurkat TCR RNA originating from one cell could reportedly be identified amid one million naive cells.

Making the bulk TCR libraries relied on previously described methods and listed TCR primers. TCRdb redid the calling of the PCR reads with MiXCR, one entry per CDR3 protein. The sample has approximately 500,000 distinct CDR3 sequences, around 23% seen once. V lost 3 bases, J lost 5 bases, and 4 bases lay in between. CDR3 size: 11 residues. In germline, CDR1 is KGHSH, CDR2 LQKENI. This chain joins TRBV18 and TRBJ2-5; unclear D gene. The receptor comes from a human donor in good health. Some libraries in this study had Jurkat cell RNA spiked in. Sequenced input: naive CD8+ T cells from blood, with Jurkat cell RNA spiked in. Subset noted: FACS-sorted CD8+CD4-CCR7+CD45RA+ naive T cells. In DNA form, the CDR3 reads TGTGCCAGCTCACCGGCGGAGACCCAGTACTTC. Its protein product is CASSPAETQYF.